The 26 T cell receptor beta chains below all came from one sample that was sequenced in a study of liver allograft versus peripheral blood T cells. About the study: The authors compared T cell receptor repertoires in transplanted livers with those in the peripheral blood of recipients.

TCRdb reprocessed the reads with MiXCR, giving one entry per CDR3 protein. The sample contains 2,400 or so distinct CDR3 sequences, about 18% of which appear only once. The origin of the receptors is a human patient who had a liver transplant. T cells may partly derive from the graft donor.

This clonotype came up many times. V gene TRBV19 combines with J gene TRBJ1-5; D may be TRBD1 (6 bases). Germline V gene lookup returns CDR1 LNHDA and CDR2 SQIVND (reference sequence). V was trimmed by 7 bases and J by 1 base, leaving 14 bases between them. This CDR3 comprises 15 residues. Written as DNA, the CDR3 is TGTGCCAGTAAGGGGGGGGTCTCCAGCAATCAGCCCCAGCATTTT. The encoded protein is CASKGGVSSNQPQHF.

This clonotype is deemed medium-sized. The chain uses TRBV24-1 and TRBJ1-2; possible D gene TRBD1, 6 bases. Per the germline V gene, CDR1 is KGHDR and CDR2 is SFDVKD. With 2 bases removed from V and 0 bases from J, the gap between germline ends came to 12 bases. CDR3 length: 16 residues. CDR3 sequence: CATSDYTGWANYGYTF. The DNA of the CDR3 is TGTGCCACCAGTGATTATACAGGGTGGGCTAACTATGGCTACACCTTC.

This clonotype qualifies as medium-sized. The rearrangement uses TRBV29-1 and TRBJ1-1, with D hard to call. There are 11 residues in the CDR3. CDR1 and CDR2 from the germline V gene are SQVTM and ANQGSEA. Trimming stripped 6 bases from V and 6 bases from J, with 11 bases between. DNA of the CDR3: TGCAGCGTCCCTGAGGGCGCTGAAGCTTTCTTT. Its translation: CSVPEGAEAFF.

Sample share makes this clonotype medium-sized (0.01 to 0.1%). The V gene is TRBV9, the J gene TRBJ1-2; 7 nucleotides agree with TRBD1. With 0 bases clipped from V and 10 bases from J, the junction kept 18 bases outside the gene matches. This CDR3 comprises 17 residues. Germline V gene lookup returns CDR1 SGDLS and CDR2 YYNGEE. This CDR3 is CASSVGLTGTAYGSYTF. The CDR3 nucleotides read TGTGCCAGCAGCGTAGGATTAACCGGGACAGCGTATGGTTCCTACACCTTC. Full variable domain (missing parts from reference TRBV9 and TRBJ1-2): DSGVTQTPKHLITATGQRVTLRCSPRSGDLSVYWYQQSLDQGLQFLIQYYNGEERAKGNILERFSAQQFPDLHSELNLSSLELGDSALYFCASSVGLTGTAYGSYTFGSGTRLTVV.

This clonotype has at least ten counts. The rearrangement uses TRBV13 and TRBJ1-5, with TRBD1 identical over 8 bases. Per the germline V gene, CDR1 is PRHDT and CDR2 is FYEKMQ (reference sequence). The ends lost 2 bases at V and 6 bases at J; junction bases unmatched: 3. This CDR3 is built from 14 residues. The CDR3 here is CASSLSGGGQPQHF. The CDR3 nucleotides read TGTGCCAGCAGCTTATCAGGGGGCGGTCAGCCCCAGCATTTT.

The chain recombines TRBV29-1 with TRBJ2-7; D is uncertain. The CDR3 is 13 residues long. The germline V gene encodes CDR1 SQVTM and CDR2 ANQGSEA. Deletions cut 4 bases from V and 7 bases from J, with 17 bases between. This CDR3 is CSVVFRAAGEQYF. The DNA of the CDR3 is TGCAGCGTTGTATTCCGGGCCGCCGGGGAGCAGTACTTC.

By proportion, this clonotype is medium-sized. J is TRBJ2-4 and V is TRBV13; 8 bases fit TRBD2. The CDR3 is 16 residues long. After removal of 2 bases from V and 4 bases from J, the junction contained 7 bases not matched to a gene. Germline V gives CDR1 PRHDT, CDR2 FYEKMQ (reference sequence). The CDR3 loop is CASSLRTSGGKNIQYF. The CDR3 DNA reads TGTGCCAGCAGCTTACGAACTAGCGGAGGTAAAAACATTCAGTACTTC.

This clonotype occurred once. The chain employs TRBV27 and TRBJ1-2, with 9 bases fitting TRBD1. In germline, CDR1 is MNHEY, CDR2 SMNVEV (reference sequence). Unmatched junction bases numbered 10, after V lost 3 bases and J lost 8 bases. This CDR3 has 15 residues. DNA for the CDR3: TGTGCCAGCAGTTTCAAGACAGGGGGTCTGGAAGGCTACACCTTC. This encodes CASSFKTGGLEGYTF.

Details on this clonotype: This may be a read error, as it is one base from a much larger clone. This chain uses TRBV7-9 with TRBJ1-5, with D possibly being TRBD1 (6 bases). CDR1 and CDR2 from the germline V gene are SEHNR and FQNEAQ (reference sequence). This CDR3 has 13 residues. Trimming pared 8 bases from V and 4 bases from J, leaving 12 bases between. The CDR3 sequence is CASGMDRNQPQHF. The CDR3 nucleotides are TGTGCCAGCGGTATGGACAGAAATCAGCCCCAGCATTTT.

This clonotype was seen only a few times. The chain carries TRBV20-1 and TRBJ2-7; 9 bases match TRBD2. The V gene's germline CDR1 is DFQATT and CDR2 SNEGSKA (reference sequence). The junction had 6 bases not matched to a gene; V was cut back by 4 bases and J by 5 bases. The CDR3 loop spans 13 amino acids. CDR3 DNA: TGCAGTGCTAAGGCGGGAGGGGAGCACGAGCAGTACTTC. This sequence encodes CSAKAGGEHEQYF.

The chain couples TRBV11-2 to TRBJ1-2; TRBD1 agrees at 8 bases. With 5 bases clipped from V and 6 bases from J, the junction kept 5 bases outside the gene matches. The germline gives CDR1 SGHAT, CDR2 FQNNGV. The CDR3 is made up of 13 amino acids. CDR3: CASSPQGADGYTF. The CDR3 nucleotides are TGTGCCAGCAGCCCGCAGGGGGCGGATGGCTACACCTTC.

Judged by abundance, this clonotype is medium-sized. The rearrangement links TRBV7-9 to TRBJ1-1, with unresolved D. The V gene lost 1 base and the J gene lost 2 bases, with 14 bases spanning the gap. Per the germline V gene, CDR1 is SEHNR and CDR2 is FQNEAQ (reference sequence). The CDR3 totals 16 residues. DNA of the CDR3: TGTGCCAGCAGCTTAGATAGGGCCATCAGAAACACTGAAGCTTTCTTT. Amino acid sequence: CASSLDRAIRNTEAFF.

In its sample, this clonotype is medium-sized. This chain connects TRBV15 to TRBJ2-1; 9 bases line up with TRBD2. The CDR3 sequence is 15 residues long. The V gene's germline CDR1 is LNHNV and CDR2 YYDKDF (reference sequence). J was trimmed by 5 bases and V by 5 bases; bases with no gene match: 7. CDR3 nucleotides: TGTGCCACCAGCGCGCGGGGGGGCTCAAACAATGAGCAGTTCTTC. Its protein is CATSARGGSNNEQFF.

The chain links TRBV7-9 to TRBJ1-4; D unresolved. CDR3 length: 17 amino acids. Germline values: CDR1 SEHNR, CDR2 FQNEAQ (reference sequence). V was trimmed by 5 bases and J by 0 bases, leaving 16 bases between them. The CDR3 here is CASSPRGGGATNEKLFF. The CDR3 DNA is TGTGCCAGCAGCCCTAGAGGTGGAGGCGCAACTAATGAAAAACTGTTTTTT.

CDR3 protein: CASSENGESSIYGYTF. For the CDR3, the DNA is TGTGCCAGCAGTGAAAATGGCGAAAGTTCTATCTATGGCTACACCTTC. This chain links TRBV6-1 with TRBJ1-2; D is undetermined. Germline-derived CDR1 and CDR2 are MNHNS and SASEGT. Trimming cost V 2 bases and J 4 bases, with 17 bases left between them. The CDR3 covers 16 residues.

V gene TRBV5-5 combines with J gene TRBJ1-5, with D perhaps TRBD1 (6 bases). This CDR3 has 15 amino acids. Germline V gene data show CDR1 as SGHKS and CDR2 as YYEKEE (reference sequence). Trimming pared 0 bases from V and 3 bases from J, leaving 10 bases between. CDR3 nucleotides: TGTGCCAGCAGCTTGGAGGGGGGACTCAATCAGCCCCAGCATTTT. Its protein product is CASSLEGGLNQPQHF.

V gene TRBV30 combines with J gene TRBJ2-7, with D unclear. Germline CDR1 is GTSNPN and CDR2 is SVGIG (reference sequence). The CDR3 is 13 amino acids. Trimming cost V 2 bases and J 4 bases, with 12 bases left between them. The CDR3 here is CAWSHPSRYEQYF. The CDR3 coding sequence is TGTGCCTGGAGTCATCCCAGCAGGTACGAGCAGTACTTC.

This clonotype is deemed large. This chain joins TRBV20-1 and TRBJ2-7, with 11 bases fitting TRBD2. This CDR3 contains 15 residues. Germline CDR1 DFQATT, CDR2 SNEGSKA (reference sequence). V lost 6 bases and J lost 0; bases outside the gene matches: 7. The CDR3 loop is CSAPPLAGDSYEQYF. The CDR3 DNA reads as TGCAGTGCGCCCCCACTAGCGGGGGACTCCTACGAGCAGTACTTC.

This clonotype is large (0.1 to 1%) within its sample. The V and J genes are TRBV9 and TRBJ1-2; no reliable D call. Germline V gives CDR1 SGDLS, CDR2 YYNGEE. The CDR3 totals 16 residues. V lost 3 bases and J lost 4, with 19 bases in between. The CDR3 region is CASSGDPGPRSYGYTF. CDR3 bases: TGTGCCAGCAGCGGAGACCCGGGCCCGAGGAGCTATGGCTACACCTTC.

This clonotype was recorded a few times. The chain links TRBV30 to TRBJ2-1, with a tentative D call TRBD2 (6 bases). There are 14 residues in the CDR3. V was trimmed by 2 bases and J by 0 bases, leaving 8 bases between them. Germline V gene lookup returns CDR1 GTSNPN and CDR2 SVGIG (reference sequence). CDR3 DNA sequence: TGTGCCTGGAGTCCTAGCGCCTCCTACAATGAGCAGTTCTTC. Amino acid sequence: CAWSPSASYNEQFF.

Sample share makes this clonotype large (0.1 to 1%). CDR3 residues: CSARLTDYEQYF. The CDR3 DNA is TGCAGTGCTAGACTGACCGACTACGAGCAGTACTTC. This chain joins TRBV20-1 and TRBJ2-7; D gene ambiguous. The germline gives CDR1 DFQATT, CDR2 SNEGSKA (reference sequence). The germline V and J ends were trimmed by 2 bases and 3 bases, with 8 bases remaining between them. The CDR3 sequence is 12 residues long.

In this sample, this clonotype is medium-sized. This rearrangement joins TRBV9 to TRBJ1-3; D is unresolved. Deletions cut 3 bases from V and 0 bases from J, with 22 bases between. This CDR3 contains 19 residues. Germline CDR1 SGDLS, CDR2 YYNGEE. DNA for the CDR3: TGTGCCAGCAGCGATCGTCTTTACTCTCTCGGCGGCTCTGGAAACACCATATATTTT. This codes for CASSDRLYSLGGSGNTIYF.

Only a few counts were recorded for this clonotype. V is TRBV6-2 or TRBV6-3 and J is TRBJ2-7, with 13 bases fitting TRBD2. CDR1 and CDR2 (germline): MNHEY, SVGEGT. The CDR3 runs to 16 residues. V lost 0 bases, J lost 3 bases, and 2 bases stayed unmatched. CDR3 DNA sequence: TGTGCCAGCAGTTACTCCCGGACTAGCGGGAGCTACGAGCAGTACTTC. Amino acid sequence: CASSYSRTSGSYEQYF.

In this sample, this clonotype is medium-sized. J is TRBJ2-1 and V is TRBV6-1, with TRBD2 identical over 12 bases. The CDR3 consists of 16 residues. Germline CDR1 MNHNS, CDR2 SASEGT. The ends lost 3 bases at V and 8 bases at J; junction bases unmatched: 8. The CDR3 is CASSELLAGGGDEQFF. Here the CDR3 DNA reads TGTGCCAGCAGTGAGCTACTAGCGGGGGGCGGAGATGAGCAGTTCTTC.

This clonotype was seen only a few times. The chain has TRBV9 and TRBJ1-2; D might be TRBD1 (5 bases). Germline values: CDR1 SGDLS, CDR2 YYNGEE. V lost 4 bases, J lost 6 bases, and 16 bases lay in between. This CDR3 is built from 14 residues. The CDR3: CASSFRGKVDGYTF. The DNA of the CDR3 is TGTGCCAGCAGCTTTCGGGGCAAAGTAGATGGCTACACCTTC.

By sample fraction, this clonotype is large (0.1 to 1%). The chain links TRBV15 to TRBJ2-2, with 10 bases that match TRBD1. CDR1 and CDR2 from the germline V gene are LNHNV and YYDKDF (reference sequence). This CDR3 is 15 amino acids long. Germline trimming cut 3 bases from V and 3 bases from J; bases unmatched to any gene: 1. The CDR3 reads CATSSGTGDTGELFF. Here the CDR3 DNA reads TGTGCCACCAGCAGCGGGACAGGGGACACCGGGGAGCTGTTTTTT.